This TCR beta chain was identified in a study of cytomegalovirus exposure and HLA in healthy donors. Whole-study findings and limits: Certain sequence variants were highly shared and formed a cluster, and this cluster was likely a sequencing artifact.

Comment on this clone: The antigen remains unidentified.

This CDR3 has 13 residues. Trimming at V came to 7 bases and at J to 9 bases, leaving 7 bases not matched to a gene. Germline V lookup: CDR1 WSHSY, CDR2 SAAADI. PCR involved 60 Vbeta and 13 Jbeta primers. TCRdb's table, derived via immunoSEQ multiplex PCR, lists solely in-frame clones and lacks some. Of about 140,000 clones in the sample, 80% were seen once. The source is a man aged 25 to 40 in good health and CMV-seronegative. Sequenced input: PBMCs. V and J are TRBV10-2 and TRBJ2-1; 9 bases are shared with TRBD1. The CDR3 loop is CASNGQGSFEQFF. The CDR3 DNA reads TGCGCCAGCAATGGACAGGGGAGTTTTGAGCAGTTCTTC.